Each of the 10 T cell receptor beta chains below was sequenced from the same sample in a study of CD8 T cells in ankylosing spondylitis. One entry per CDR3 protein, called by TCRdb with MiXCR from the 5' RACE reads. Altogether some 140,000 distinct CDR3 sequences are present, about 7% being singletons, with the ten largest covering around an eighth. What was sequenced was blood, either unsorted or a sorted T cell fraction (not recorded which). These receptors originate from a female donor with ankylosing spondylitis or in good health (not recorded which).

This clonotype has at least ten counts. The V call is TRBV24-1, the J call TRBJ2-1, with 8 positions matching TRBD2. Germline V lookup: CDR1 KGHDR, CDR2 SFDVKD. The CDR3 loop spans 17 amino acids. With V trimmed by 3 bases and J by 0 bases, 6 bases remained unmatched. CDR3 in amino acids: CATSDPSRGASYNEQFF. The DNA for the CDR3 is TGTGCCACCAGTGATCCCTCGCGGGGGGCCTCCTACAATGAGCAGTTCTTC.

This clonotype was recorded at least ten times. The rearrangement uses TRBV11-2 and TRBJ2-1; D might be TRBD2 (7 bases). Germline assignment: CDR1 SGHAT and CDR2 FQNNGV. V was shortened by 3 bases and J by 2 bases, with 17 bases between the two germline ends. This CDR3 comprises 17 residues. In nucleotides, the CDR3 is TGTGCCAGCAGCTTTGGGGGGGCCTTAAGCCCCTACAATGAGCAGTTCTTC. Translating gives CASSFGGALSPYNEQFF.

The rearrangement links TRBV4-1 to TRBJ2-7; D may be TRBD1 (6 bases). Deletions cut 4 bases from V and 4 bases from J, with 17 bases between. Germline V gene lookup returns CDR1 MGHRA and CDR2 YSYEKL. This CDR3 is 15 amino acids long. The CDR3 sequence is CASSPTQGRRYEQYF. CDR3 nucleotide sequence: TGCGCCAGCAGCCCTACCCAGGGGCGCCGATACGAGCAGTACTTC.

In this sample, this clonotype turned up a few times. V is TRBV25-1 and J is TRBJ1-4; 8 positions match TRBD1. Trimming at V came to 4 bases and at J to 0 bases, leaving 4 bases not matched to a gene. CDR3 length: 16 amino acids. Germline V gives CDR1 MGHDK, CDR2 SYGVNS. The CDR3 protein is CASSGDRPATNEKLFF. Written as DNA, the CDR3 is TGTGCCAGCAGTGGGGACAGGCCCGCAACTAATGAAAAACTGTTTTTT.

There are many counts of this clonotype. This chain links TRBV20-1 with TRBJ1-2; the D gene is possibly TRBD1 (5 bases). Trimming took 5 bases from V and 5 from J, leaving 9 bases between them. CDR1 DFQATT and CDR2 SNEGSKA come from the germline V gene (reference sequence). CDR3 length: 11 amino acids. DNA for the CDR3: TGCAGTGCTGGGGCCGGGTATGGCTACACCTTC. Amino acids: CSAGAGYGYTF.

A word on this clonotype: A much larger clonotype is one base distant, so this may be a read error. The chain has TRBV6-1 and TRBJ2-2; 9 positions agree with TRBD1. The length of the CDR3 is 15 residues. The junction had 11 bases not matched to a gene; V was cut back by 5 bases and J by 10 bases. Germline values: CDR1 MNHNS, CDR2 SASEGT. As DNA, the CDR3 is TGTGCCAGCAGTCCGGGACAGGGTTTGGCCGAGGAGCTGTTTTTT. Translating it yields CASSPGQGLAEELFF.

This clonotype was seen ten or more times. The chain couples TRBV4-1 to TRBJ1-1; the D gene is possibly TRBD1 (6 bases). Germline assignment: CDR1 MGHRA and CDR2 YSYEKL. Trimming stripped 1 base from V and 4 bases from J, with 13 bases between. The CDR3 is made up of 15 amino acids. This CDR3 reads CASSQGDTQGTEAFF. The CDR3 DNA reads as TGCGCCAGCAGCCAAGGGGACACCCAGGGCACTGAAGCTTTCTTT.

This clonotype was counted ten times or more. V usage is TRBV6-2 or TRBV6-3 and J usage is TRBJ1-1; perhaps TRBD1 as D (5 bases). This CDR3 is built from 11 residues. V was shortened by 6 bases and J by 7 bases, with 9 bases between the two germline ends. The V gene's germline CDR1 is MNHEY and CDR2 SVGEGT. In DNA, the CDR3 is TGTGCCAGCAGGGCACAGGTTGAAGCTTTCTTT. Its translation: CASRAQVEAFF.

This clonotype was seen at least ten times. This rearrangement joins TRBV4-1 to TRBJ2-6, with unresolved D. Germline V lookup: CDR1 MGHRA, CDR2 YSYEKL. The CDR3 consists of 17 residues. V was cut by 0 bases and J by 2 bases, with 11 bases left in between. This CDR3 reads CASSQDPLPTGANVLTF. DNA of the CDR3: TGCGCCAGCAGCCAAGACCCGCTCCCGACTGGGGCCAACGTCCTGACTTTC.

The sample holds a few counts of this clonotype. The chain has TRBV30 and TRBJ1-5; D perhaps matches TRBD1 (5 bases). Germline V gene data show CDR1 as GTSNPN and CDR2 as SVGIG (reference sequence). The length of the CDR3 is 14 residues. Trimming pared 0 bases from V and 7 bases from J, leaving 13 bases between. CDR3 in DNA: TGTGCCTGGAGTGTGGGGGGTTTAGGACAGCCCCAGCATTTT. This codes for CAWSVGGLGQPQHF.